Presented here are 2 T cell receptor beta chains from one specimen sequenced in a study of early T cells in non-severe SARS-CoV-2 infection. TCRdb re-analysed the 5' RACE reads in MiXCR, keeping a single row per CDR3 protein. There are about 83,000 distinct CDR3 sequences in the sample; about 9.4% occur only once, and over 7.5% lies in the top ten. The specimen was whole blood, collected at baseline. All receptors come from an adult who was a healthcare worker with PCR-confirmed SARS-CoV-2 infection or an uninfected control (not recorded which).

V gene TRBV20-1 combines with J gene TRBJ2-1; D gene uncertain. The CDR3 covers 14 residues. Germline lookup yields CDR1 DFQATT and CDR2 SNEGSKA (reference sequence). Trimming pared 6 bases from V and 5 bases from J, leaving 17 bases between. CDR3 region: CSAAPTPADNEQFF. The CDR3 bases are TGCAGTGCAGCCCCAACCCCCGCGGACAATGAGCAGTTCTTC.

J is TRBJ2-1 and V is TRBV12-3 or TRBV12-4; a weak D match, TRBD1 (5 bases). The ends were cut back, 6 bases at V and 4 bases at J, with 13 bases in the middle. The CDR3 has 14 residues. In DNA, the CDR3 is TGTGCCAGCAGGTTTCGGCAGGGTTACAATGAGCAGTTCTTC. Residues: CASRFRQGYNEQFF.